This T cell receptor beta chain was found in a study of blood T cell repertoires in COVID-19. Study information: Researchers got acute and convalescent COVID-19 samples from the United States, Italy and Spain. The analysed material was cDNA or gDNA that came from T cells, B-cell-depleted T cells, or PBMCs.

This CDR3 contains 12 residues. Per germline, CDR1 LGHDT and CDR2 YNNKEL (reference sequence). Trimming cost V 3 bases and J 9 bases; bases outside gene matches: 3. Authors' data handling: Amplification with reference gene primers provided the estimates of nucleated cell counts. Assay: immunoSEQ multiplex PCR; the TCRdb copy retains only in-frame clones and omits some. V and J calls and clone size are given by that table; D and trimming were obtained from the DNA. The sample contains around 240,000 clones, just under 85% of which appear only once. The sequence was obtained from a woman at least 80 years old with acute or convalescent COVID-19. Sequenced material: peripheral blood. The J gene is TRBJ2-7, the V gene TRBV3-1 (or the pseudogene TRBV3-2); TRBD1 matches 9 bases. DNA of the CDR3: TGTGCCAGCAGCCAGGGACAGGGCAGGCAGTACTTC. It codes for CASSQGQGRQYF.